This T cell receptor (beta chain) is from a study of blood T cells in healthy people across ages. Trimming left V 6 bases short and J 11 bases short, with 16 bases between. Germline CDR1 and CDR2: MNHNY and SVGAGI (reference sequence). The CDR3 is made up of 12 amino acids. Then a second PCR, running about 7 to 11 cycles, was carried out with a sample-barcoded 5' primer and a J-beta primer mix. TCRdb independently ran MiXCR on the 5' RACE reads; one entry per CDR3 protein. The sample shows 600,000 to 800,000 distinct CDR3 sequences, roughly half of them seen only once. This clonotype was seen more than once but under ten times.

Material for sequencing was blood. The clonotype originates from a woman older than 75 in good health. The chain recombines TRBV6-6 with TRBJ1-1, with a tentative D call TRBD1 (6 bases). CDR3 sequence: CASRLTGTSAFF. Written as DNA, the CDR3 is TGTGCCAGCAGATTGACCGGGACATCGGCTTTCTTT.